These 5 T cell receptor beta chains came from one sample sequenced in a study of blood T cell repertoires in COVID-19. The table came from immunoSEQ multiplex PCR; TCRdb's copy has only in-frame clones and leaves some out. Of roughly 200,000 clones in the sample, roughly 81% were seen once. Sequenced material: peripheral blood. Every receptor here comes from a woman aged 70-85 years with active or convalescent COVID-19.

CDR3 in amino acids: CSAREYYEQYF. CDR3 DNA sequence: TGCAGTGCTAGAGAATATTACGAGCAGTACTTC. The rearrangement joins TRBV20-1 to TRBJ2-7, with unresolved D. The CDR3 runs to 11 residues. V was clipped by 0 bases and J by 4 bases, with 4 bases between them. Germline values: CDR1 DFQATT, CDR2 SNEGSKA (reference sequence).

The chain combines TRBV11-2 with TRBJ1-5; D gene uncertain. The CDR3 runs 14 residues. The V and J ends lost 5 bases and 5 bases respectively, with 13 bases between them. Germline values: CDR1 SGHAT, CDR2 FQNNGV. The CDR3 here is CASSATVGDQPQHF. The CDR3 DNA reads TGTGCCAGCAGCGCGACGGTCGGGGATCAGCCCCAGCATTTT.

The J gene is TRBJ1-2, the V gene TRBV2, with D tentatively TRBD1 (6 bases). Germline V gene sequence: CDR1 SNHLY, CDR2 FYNNEI. The CDR3 spans 13 residues. Deletions cut 5 bases from V and 4 bases from J, with 11 bases between. For the CDR3, the DNA is TGTGCCAGCAGTTTCGGACAGTTCTATGGCTACACCTTC. Protein: CASSFGQFYGYTF. Full variable domain (missing parts from reference TRBV2 and TRBJ1-2): EPEVTQTPSHQVTQMGQEVILRCVPISNHLYFYWYRQILGQKVEFLVSFYNNEISEKSEIFDDQFSVERPDGSNFTLKIRSTKLEDSAMYFCASSFGQFYGYTFGSGTRLTVV.

The chain uses TRBV7-2 and TRBJ1-6; D is unresolved. V was shortened by 4 bases and J by 9 bases, with 13 bases between the two germline ends. This CDR3 is built from 14 residues. Germline-derived CDR1 and CDR2 are SGHTA and FQGNSA. The CDR3 spells CASSYRGNSSPLHF. CDR3 coding DNA: TGTGCCAGCAGCTATCGAGGGAACAGTTCACCCCTCCACTTT.

The chain recombines TRBV11-3 with TRBJ2-5; 9 bases are a match to TRBD1. This CDR3 region has 15 residues. Trimming cost V 5 bases and J 2 bases; bases outside gene matches: 6. Germline CDR1 SGHNT, CDR2 YENEEA. The DNA of the CDR3 is TGTGCCAGCAGCCCCCGACAGGGGGATCAAGAGACCCAGTACTTC. This encodes CASSPRQGDQETQYF.